These 9 T cell receptor beta chains were all obtained from the same sample, sequenced in a study of blood T cell repertoires in COVID-19. The assay was immunoSEQ multiplex PCR, and TCRdb's table has in-frame clones only and misses some. This sample yields roughly 500,000 clones, of which approximately 89% are seen a single time; 0.8% to 0.9% belongs to the top ten. The sequenced material came from peripheral blood. The receptors were sampled from a man between 18 and 29 years old with COVID-19, enrolled during active disease.

V is TRBV6-5 and J is TRBJ1-3; D not certain. Germline V gene data show CDR1 as MNHEY and CDR2 as SVGAGI. V was pared by 8 bases and J by 4 bases, with 15 bases between. The CDR3 loop spans 14 amino acids. The CDR3 nucleotides read TGTGCCAGCCGCGATGGTCCTAGGGGAAACACCATATATTTT. This translates into CASRDGPRGNTIYF.

V is TRBV5-1 and J is TRBJ2-2, with TRBD1 identical over 8 bases. Looked up from germline, CDR1 is SGHRS and CDR2 is YFSETQ. The CDR3 is 16 residues long. The junction had 7 bases not matched to a gene; V was cut back by 0 bases and J by 6 bases. The CDR3 DNA reads as TGCGCCAGCAGCTTGGCGGCAGGGGGCGACGCCGGGGAGCTGTTTTTT. Translation gives CASSLAAGGDAGELFF.

This CDR3 reads CASSSILAGATDTQYF. Written as DNA, the CDR3 is TGTGCCAGCAGCTCGATACTAGCGGGAGCGACAGATACGCAGTATTTT. The chain couples TRBV5-5 to TRBJ2-3; 11 bases are a match to TRBD2. V shed 3 bases, J shed 3 bases, and the junction held 6 bases outside the gene matches. The germline V gene encodes CDR1 SGHKS and CDR2 YYEKEE (reference sequence). The CDR3 totals 16 residues.

The chain employs TRBV11-2 and TRBJ2-3; TRBD2 is a possible D gene (6 bases). The V gene's germline CDR1 is SGHAT and CDR2 FQNNGV. The CDR3 loop spans 13 amino acids. V shed 2 bases and J shed 4 bases, with 7 bases lying between them. Here the CDR3 reads CASSLPGADTQYF. In DNA form, the CDR3 reads TGTGCCAGCAGCTTACCGGGGGCAGATACGCAGTATTTT.

This chain joins TRBV9 and TRBJ2-7; no definite D call. Germline CDR1 is SGDLS and CDR2 is YYNGEE. The length of the CDR3 is 15 residues. The V end was cut by 0 bases, the J end by 2 bases, with 12 bases between. The CDR3 here is CASSVGPPGTYEQYF. In nucleotides, the CDR3 is TGTGCCAGCAGCGTAGGGCCACCTGGCACCTACGAGCAGTACTTC.

This clone was seen once. The rearrangement links TRBV6-5 to TRBJ1-1; TRBD1 might be the D (6 bases). Germline V gene sequence: CDR1 MNHEY, CDR2 SVGAGI. V was pared by 6 bases and J by 0 bases, with 11 bases between. The CDR3 length is 14 residues. The CDR3: CASRFQGMNTEAFF. The DNA for the CDR3 is TGTGCCAGCAGATTTCAGGGGATGAACACTGAAGCTTTCTTT.

The chain uses TRBV18 and TRBJ2-5, with 7 bases lining up with TRBD2. Germline-derived CDR1 and CDR2 are KGHSH and LQKENI. The CDR3 consists of 15 residues. V shed 3 bases, J shed 4 bases, and the junction held 8 bases outside the gene matches. CDR3 sequence reads: CASSPRGVTGETQYF. The CDR3 coding sequence is TGTGCCAGCTCACCCCGGGGGGTAACGGGAGAGACCCAGTACTTC.

The rearrangement uses TRBV11-2 and TRBJ1-1, with TRBD1 matching over 11 bases. After removal of 3 bases from V and 2 bases from J, the junction contained 2 bases not matched to a gene. CDR1 and CDR2 from the germline V gene are SGHAT and FQNNGV. This CDR3 spans 15 amino acids. CDR3 sequence reads: CASSFRTGGNTEAFF. Here the CDR3 DNA reads TGTGCCAGCAGCTTCCGGACAGGGGGCAACACTGAAGCTTTCTTT.

V is TRBV5-4 and J is TRBJ1-3; TRBD1 might be the D (6 bases). Looked up from germline, CDR1 is SGHNT and CDR2 is YYREEE (reference sequence). The CDR3 is 15 amino acids. The ends were cut back, 4 bases at V and 0 bases at J, with 11 bases in the middle. This chain's CDR3 is CASSLTGYSGNTIYF. DNA of the CDR3: TGTGCCAGCAGCCTAACAGGGTACTCTGGAAACACCATATATTTT.